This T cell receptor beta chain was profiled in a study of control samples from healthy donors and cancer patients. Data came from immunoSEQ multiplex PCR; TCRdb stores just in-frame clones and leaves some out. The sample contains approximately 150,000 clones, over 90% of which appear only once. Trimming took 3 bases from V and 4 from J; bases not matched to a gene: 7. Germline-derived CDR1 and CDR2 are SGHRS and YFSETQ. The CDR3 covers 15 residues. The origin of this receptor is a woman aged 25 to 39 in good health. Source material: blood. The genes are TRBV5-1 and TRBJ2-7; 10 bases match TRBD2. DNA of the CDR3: TGCGCCAGCAGCTCCCGGACTAGCGGTGGGTACGAGCAGTACTTC. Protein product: CASSSRTSGGYEQYF. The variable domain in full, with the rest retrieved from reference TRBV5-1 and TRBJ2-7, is KAGVTQTPRYLIKTRGQQVTLSCSPISGHRSVSWYQQTPGQGLQFLFEYFSETQRNKGNFPGRFSGRQFSNSRSEMNVSTLELGDSALYLCASSSRTSGGYEQYFGPGTRLTVT.